These 3 T cell receptor beta chains were sequenced from one sample in a study of cytomegalovirus exposure and HLA in healthy donors. Researchers ran the PCR with 60 Vbeta and 13 Jbeta primers. Clones were sequenced by immunoSEQ multiplex PCR, and TCRdb holds only the in-frame ones, with some missing. The profile shows 150,000 to 200,000 clones, around 86% of them singletons. What was sequenced was PBMCs. These TCRs come from a girl aged 2-10 years in good health and CMV-seropositive.

The chain couples TRBV19 to TRBJ2-5, with D possibly matching TRBD2 (6 bases). The germline V gene has CDR1 LNHDA and CDR2 SQIVND (reference sequence). The CDR3 is 12 amino acids. Between the trimmed V and J ends, which lost 3 bases and 5 bases, there was a span of 7 bases. The CDR3 spells CASSIAGETQYF. The CDR3 DNA follows: TGTGCCAGTAGTATCGCGGGGGAGACCCAGTACTTC.

V is TRBV4-1 and J is TRBJ2-5; tentatively, D is TRBD2 (8 bases). Per germline, CDR1 MGHRA and CDR2 YSYEKL. This CDR3 is 16 amino acids long. V lost 0 bases to trimming and J lost 2 bases, with 13 bases between them. The DNA for the CDR3 is TGCGCCAGCAGCCAAGATAGCGGGACAGCGCAAGAGACCCAGTACTTC. This codes for CASSQDSGTAQETQYF.

Note on this clone: Within the sample, other DNA sequences also encode this same CDR3. The chain carries TRBV4-1 and TRBJ2-5; 7 bases match TRBD2. CDR3 length equals 14 residues. Germline assignment: CDR1 MGHRA and CDR2 YSYEKL. The trim removed 3 bases at V and 3 bases at J, leaving 4 bases unmatched. CDR3 in amino acids: CASSQVLAKETQYF. The CDR3 nucleotides read TGCGCCAGCAGCCAGGTACTAGCGAAAGAGACCCAGTACTTC.